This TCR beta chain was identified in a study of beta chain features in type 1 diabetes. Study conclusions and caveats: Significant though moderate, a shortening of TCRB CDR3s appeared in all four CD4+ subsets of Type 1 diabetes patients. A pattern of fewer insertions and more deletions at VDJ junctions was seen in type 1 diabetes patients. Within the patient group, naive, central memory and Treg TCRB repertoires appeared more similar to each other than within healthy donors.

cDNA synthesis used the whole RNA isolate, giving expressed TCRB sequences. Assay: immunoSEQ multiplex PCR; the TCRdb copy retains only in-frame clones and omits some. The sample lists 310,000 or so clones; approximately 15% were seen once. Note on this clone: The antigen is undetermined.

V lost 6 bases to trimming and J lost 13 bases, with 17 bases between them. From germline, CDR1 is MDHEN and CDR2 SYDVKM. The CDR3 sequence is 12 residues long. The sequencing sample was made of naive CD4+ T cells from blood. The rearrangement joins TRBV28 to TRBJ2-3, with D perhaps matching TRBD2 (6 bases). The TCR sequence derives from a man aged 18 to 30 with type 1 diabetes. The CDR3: CASSGVRRREYF. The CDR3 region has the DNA TGTGCCAGCAGCGGAGTCCGTCGGAGGGAGTATTTT.